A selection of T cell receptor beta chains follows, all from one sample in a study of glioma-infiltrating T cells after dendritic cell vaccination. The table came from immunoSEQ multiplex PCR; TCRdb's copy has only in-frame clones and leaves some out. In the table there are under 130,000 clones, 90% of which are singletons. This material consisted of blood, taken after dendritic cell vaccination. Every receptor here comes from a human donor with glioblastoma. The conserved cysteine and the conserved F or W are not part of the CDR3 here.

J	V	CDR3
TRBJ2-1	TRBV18	ASSPPGRGPFNEQF
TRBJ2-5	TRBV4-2	ASSQDGRETQY
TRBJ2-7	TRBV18	ASSQTGYEQY
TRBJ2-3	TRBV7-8	ASSTQGQVTDTQY
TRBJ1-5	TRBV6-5	ASGRQGQPQH
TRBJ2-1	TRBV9	ASSVEGRDDEQF
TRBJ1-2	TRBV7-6	ASSSPGGPSGYT
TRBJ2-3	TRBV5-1	ASSTGQGSIGSPDTQY
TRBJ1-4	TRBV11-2	ASSLDRLDEKLF
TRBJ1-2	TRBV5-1	ASSGGGQVYGYT